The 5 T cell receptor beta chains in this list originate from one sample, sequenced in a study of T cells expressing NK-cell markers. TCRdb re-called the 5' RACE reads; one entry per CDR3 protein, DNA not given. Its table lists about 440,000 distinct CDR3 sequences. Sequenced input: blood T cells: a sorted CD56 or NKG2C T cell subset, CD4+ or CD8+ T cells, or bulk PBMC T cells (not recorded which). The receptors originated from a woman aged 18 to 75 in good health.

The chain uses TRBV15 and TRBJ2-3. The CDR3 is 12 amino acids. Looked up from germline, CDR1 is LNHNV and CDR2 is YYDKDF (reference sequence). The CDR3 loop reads CATSRDGDTQYF. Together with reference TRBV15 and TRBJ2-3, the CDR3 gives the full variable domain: DAMVIQNPRYQVTQFGKPVTLSCSQTLNHNVMYWYQQKSSQAPKLLFHYYDKDFNNEADTPDNFQSRRPNTSFCFLDIRSPGLGDTAMYLCATSRDGDTQYFGPGTRLTVL.

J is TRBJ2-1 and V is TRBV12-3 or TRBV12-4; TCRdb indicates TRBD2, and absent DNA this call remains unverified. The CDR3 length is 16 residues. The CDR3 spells CASRRSASGLYNEQFF.

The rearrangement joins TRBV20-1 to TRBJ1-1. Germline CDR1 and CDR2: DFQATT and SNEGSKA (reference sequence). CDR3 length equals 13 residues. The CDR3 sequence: CSARPRGDTEAFF.

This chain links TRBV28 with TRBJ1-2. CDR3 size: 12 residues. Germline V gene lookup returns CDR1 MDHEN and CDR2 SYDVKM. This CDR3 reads CASSFGSYGYTF.

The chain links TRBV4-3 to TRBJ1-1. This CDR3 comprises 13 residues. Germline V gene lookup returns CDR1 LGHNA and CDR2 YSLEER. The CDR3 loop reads CASSQEGGTEAFF.